This record looks at one TCR beta chain sequence and its context. Resections took place in Japan or China from the mid-2010s to the late 2010s. Each case's diagnosis was confirmed by two pathologists on H&E. These data originate in a study of immune evolution from preneoplasia to lung adenocarcinoma. This CDR3 is built from 16 residues. Per the germline V gene, CDR1 is LNHDA and CDR2 is SQIVND (reference sequence). J gave up 5 bases and V 7 bases, and 10 bases lay outside the gene matches. Produced via immunoSEQ multiplex PCR; TCRdb's table is partial and in-frame only. The sample shows some 5,200 clones, about 80% of them seen only once.

This clonotype was sampled from a person in their sixties or seventies with lung adenocarcinoma. Sequencing was done on a sample of FFPE normal lung tissue adjacent to the tumor. The chain recombines TRBV19 with TRBJ1-6; 8 bases are shared with TRBD1. CDR3 sequence: CASNRGASPDNSPLHF. The CDR3, as DNA: TGTGCCAGTAACAGGGGGGCCTCCCCGGATAATTCACCCCTCCACTTT.